The rows below give T cell receptor beta chains drawn from one sample of a study of T-cell memory formation after mild COVID-19. MiXCR, applied by TCRdb to the 5' RACE reads, yields one record per CDR3 protein. The sample lists 470,000 or so distinct CDR3 sequences; 15% to 20% were seen once. The sample consisted of PBMCs or a T cell subset sorted from them (not recorded which). These receptor sequences come from an adult woman who had mild COVID-19 (a few samples of this study predate the infection). Cell type and time point are not known. Both conserved end residues are part of each CDR3. A D gene is named only where the DNA matches it firmly. Clone size is stated in some rows and not others, as once, few, many or a class when expanded.

CDR3 protein: CASSRGSSGRGWADTQYF; CDR3 DNA: TGTGCCAGCAGCCGCGGGAGTAGCGGGAGAGGGTGGGCAGATACGCAGTATTTT; J gene: TRBJ2-3; clone size: .; V gene: TRBV7-3; D gene: TRBD2
CDR3 protein: CASSLRWPEDEQFF; CDR3 DNA: TGTGCCAGCAGCTTAAGATGGCCTGAGGATGAGCAGTTCTTC; J gene: TRBJ2-1; clone size: .; V gene: TRBV7-7; D gene: .
CDR3 protein: CASSLSYIGTYGYTF; CDR3 DNA: TGCGCCAGCAGCTTGTCGTACATAGGGACATATGGCTACACCTTC; J gene: TRBJ1-2; clone size: .; V gene: TRBV5-1; D gene: .
CDR3 protein: CASSPTPRYNEQFF; CDR3 DNA: TGTGCCAGCAGCCCGACGCCTCGTTACAATGAGCAGTTCTTC; J gene: TRBJ2-1; clone size: .; V gene: TRBV7-9; D gene: .
CDR3 protein: CASSLGASGAGELFF; CDR3 DNA: TGTGCCAGCAGCTTAGGGGCGTCGGGGGCCGGGGAGCTGTTTTTT; J gene: TRBJ2-2; clone size: .; V gene: TRBV7-6; D gene: .
CDR3 protein: CSVDRGTGELFF; CDR3 DNA: TGCAGCGTGGACAGGGGAACCGGGGAGCTGTTTTTT; J gene: TRBJ2-2; clone size: .; V gene: TRBV29-1; D gene: TRBD1
CDR3 protein: CASSPSGGPSYEQYF; CDR3 DNA: TGTGCCAGCAGCCCCTCGGGGGGACCCTCCTACGAGCAGTACTTC; J gene: TRBJ2-7; clone size: few; V gene: TRBV11-2; D gene: TRBD2
CDR3 protein: CASSPPRTSGTYNEQFF; CDR3 DNA: TGTGCCAGCTCACCACCGAGGACTAGCGGGACCTACAATGAGCAGTTCTTC; J gene: TRBJ2-1; clone size: .; V gene: TRBV18; D gene: TRBD2
CDR3 protein: CASSLVYSGHPGNTEAFF; CDR3 DNA: TGTGCCAGCAGCTTGGTATATTCGGGACACCCGGGGAACACTGAAGCTTTCTTT; J gene: TRBJ1-1; clone size: few; V gene: TRBV5-5; D gene: .
CDR3 protein: CASETGTGGPGELFF; CDR3 DNA: TGTGCCAGCGAGACCGGGACAGGGGGACCCGGGGAGCTGTTTTTT; J gene: TRBJ2-2; clone size: few; V gene: TRBV7-3; D gene: TRBD1
CDR3 protein: CASSKTDNTEAFF; CDR3 DNA: TGTGCCAGTAGTAAGACAGATAACACTGAAGCTTTCTTT; J gene: TRBJ1-1; clone size: many; V gene: TRBV19; D gene: .